This T cell receptor beta chain was captured by sequencing in a study of OX40 agonist ivuxolimab in advanced cancers. Details on this clone: The antigen remains unidentified.

Germline loops: CDR1 SGHDT, CDR2 YYEEEE. Trimming removed 0 bases at V and 1 base at J, with 10 bases between. The CDR3 has 15 amino acids. Assay: immunoSEQ multiplex PCR; the TCRdb copy retains only in-frame clones and omits some. The data hold fewer than 100,000 clones, with 80% to 90% observed a single time. Study results and caveats: Nonresponders, in some cases, also had low normalized T-cell clonal expansion. At 0.1 to 3.0 mg/kg and by week 6, clonal expansion occurred in CD4+ and CD8+ blood T cells.

Material: CD4+ or CD8+ T cells sorted from blood, obtained in a trial of the OX40 agonist ivuxolimab. J is TRBJ1-2 and V is TRBV5-6; D not resolved. This sequence originates from an adult with an advanced solid tumor such as melanoma, head and neck, liver or kidney cancer. The CDR3 region has the DNA TGTGCCAGCAGCTTGGATTACAGAAATAACTATGGCTACACCTTC. Translating it yields CASSLDYRNNYGYTF.